Detailed here is one TCR beta chain. Its antigen is still unknown. The data belong to a study of PD-1 blockade in classical Hodgkin lymphoma. Study at large: Patients were infused with nivolumab 3 mg/kg every 2 weeks. General study results and limits: For complete responders, baseline diversity was comparable to that of newly diagnosed patients. Reported findings placed baseline TCR diversity lower in newly diagnosed patients (compared with healthy donors).

This CDR3 has 15 residues. Trimming at V came to 4 bases and at J to 2 bases, leaving 6 bases not matched to a gene. Germline assignment: CDR1 MDHEN and CDR2 SYDVKM. Sequencing used immunoSEQ multiplex PCR; TCRdb keeps in-frame clones, though not all of them. The sample lists around 31,000 clones; approximately 85% were seen once. Time point specified: cycle 4 day 1 (C4D1), after 6 weeks of nivolumab. Each and every patient relapsed after autologous stem cell transplantation, and patients got differing brentuximab vedotin exposure. Best responses included complete response and partial response; otherwise, the best response was progressive disease.

The chain joins TRBV28 to TRBJ2-3, with 7 bases matching TRBD1. Sequencing used peripheral blood mononuclear cells (PBMCs), obtained before the fourth cycle of nivolumab. This TCR derives from a human donor with classical Hodgkin lymphoma. The CDR3 DNA reads TGTGCCAGCAGTTCTGACAGGGCCGACACAGATACGCAGTATTTT. Its protein product is CASSSDRADTDTQYF.